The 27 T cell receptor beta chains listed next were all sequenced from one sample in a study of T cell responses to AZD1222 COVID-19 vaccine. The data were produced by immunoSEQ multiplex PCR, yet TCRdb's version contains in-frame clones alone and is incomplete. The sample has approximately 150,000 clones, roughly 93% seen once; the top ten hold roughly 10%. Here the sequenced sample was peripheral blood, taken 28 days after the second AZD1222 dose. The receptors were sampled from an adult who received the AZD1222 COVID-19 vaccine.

CDR3: CASTPSTLPTRQPQHF. The CDR3, as DNA: TGTGCCAGCACCCCTTCTACCTTACCCACAAGACAGCCCCAGCATTTT. The rearrangement joins TRBV2 to TRBJ1-5; no clear D. Trimming took 7 bases from V and 7 from J, leaving 23 bases between them. In germline, CDR1 is SNHLY, CDR2 FYNNEI. The CDR3 has 16 residues. Filled out from reference TRBV2 and TRBJ1-5, the complete variable domain reads EPEVTQTPSHQVTQMGQEVILRCVPISNHLYFYWYRQILGQKVEFLVSFYNNEISEKSEIFDDQFSVERPDGSNFTLKIRSTKLEDSAMYFCASTPSTLPTRQPQHFGDGTRLSIL.

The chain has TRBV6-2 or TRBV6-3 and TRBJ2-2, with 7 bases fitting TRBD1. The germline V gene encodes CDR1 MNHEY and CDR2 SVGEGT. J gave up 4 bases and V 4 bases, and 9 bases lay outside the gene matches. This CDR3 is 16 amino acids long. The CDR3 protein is CASSWHTGTATGELFF. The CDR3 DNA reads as TGTGCCAGCAGTTGGCATACCGGGACAGCCACCGGGGAGCTGTTTTTT.

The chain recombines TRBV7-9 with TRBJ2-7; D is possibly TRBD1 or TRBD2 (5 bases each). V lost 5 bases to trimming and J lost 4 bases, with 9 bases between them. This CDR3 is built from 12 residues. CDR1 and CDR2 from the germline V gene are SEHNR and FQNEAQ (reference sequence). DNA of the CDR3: TGTGCCAGCAGCCCCGGGGCGTACGAGCAGTACTTC. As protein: CASSPGAYEQYF.

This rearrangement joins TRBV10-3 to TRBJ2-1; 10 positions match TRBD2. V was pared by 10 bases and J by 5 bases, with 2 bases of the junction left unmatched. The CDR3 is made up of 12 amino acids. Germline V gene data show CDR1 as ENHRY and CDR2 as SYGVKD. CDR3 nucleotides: TGTGCCACCCTAGCGGGGGACAATGAGCAGTTCTTC. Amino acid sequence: CATLAGDNEQFF.

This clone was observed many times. In DNA form, the CDR3 reads TGTGCCAGCAGCCAAGATTGGACGGGGGGAGGCATTCAGTACTTC. As protein: CASSQDWTGGGIQYF. The chain couples TRBV4-2 to TRBJ2-4; 7 positions match TRBD2. CDR3 size: 15 residues. The germline V gene encodes CDR1 LGHNA and CDR2 YNFKEQ. Trimming cost V 0 bases and J 9 bases; bases outside gene matches: 8.

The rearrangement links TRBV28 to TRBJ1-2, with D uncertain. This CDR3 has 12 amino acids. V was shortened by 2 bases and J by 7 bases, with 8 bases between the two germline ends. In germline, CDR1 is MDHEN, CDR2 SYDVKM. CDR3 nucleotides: TGTGCCAGCAGTTTAATGACGGGTGGCTACACCTTC. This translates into CASSLMTGGYTF.

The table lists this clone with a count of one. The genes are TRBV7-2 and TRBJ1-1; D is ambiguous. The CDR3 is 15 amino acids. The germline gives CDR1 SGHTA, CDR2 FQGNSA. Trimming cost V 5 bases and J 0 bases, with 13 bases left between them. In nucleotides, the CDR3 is TGTGCCAGCAGCCTTGCCTTAGCGGTGAACACTGAAGCTTTCTTT. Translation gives CASSLALAVNTEAFF.

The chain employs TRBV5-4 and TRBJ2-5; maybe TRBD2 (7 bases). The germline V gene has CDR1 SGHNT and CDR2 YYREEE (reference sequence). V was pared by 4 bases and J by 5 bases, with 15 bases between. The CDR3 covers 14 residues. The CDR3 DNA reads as TGTGCCAGCAGCCGGCCGGGGGGCCTGGAGACCCAGTACTTC. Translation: CASSRPGGLETQYF.

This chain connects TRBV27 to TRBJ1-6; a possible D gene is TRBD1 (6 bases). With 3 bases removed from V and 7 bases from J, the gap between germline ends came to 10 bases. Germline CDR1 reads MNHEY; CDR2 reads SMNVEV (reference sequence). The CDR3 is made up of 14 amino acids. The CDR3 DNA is TGTGCCAGCAGTTTTGGGGGGGCGAATTCACCCCTCCACTTT. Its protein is CASSFGGANSPLHF.

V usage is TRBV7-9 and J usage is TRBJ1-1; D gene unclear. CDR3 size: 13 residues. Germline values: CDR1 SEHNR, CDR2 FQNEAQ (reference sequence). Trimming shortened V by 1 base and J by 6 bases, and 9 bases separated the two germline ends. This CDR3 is CASSLGGIPEAFF. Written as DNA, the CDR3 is TGTGCCAGCAGCTTAGGAGGGATCCCTGAAGCTTTCTTT.

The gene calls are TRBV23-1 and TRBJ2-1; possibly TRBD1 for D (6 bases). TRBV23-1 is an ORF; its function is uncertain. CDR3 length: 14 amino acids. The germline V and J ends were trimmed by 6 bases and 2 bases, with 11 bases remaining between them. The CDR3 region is CASRKTGTYNEQFF. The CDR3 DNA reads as TGCGCCAGCAGAAAAACAGGGACCTACAATGAGCAGTTCTTC.

CDR3 DNA sequence: TGTGCCAGCAGACCCCAGGGGATTAACAATCAGCCCCAGCATTTT. Its protein is CASRPQGINNQPQHF. The rearrangement links TRBV27 to TRBJ1-5; possibly TRBD1 for D (6 bases). Looked up from germline, CDR1 is MNHEY and CDR2 is SMNVEV (reference sequence). V lost 6 bases and J lost 3, with 15 bases in between. The CDR3 spans 15 residues.

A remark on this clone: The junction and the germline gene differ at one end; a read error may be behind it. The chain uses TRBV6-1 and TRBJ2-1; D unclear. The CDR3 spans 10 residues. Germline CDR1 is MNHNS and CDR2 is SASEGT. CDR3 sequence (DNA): TGTGCCAGCAGTGACAACGAGCAGTTCTTC. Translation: CASSDNEQFF.

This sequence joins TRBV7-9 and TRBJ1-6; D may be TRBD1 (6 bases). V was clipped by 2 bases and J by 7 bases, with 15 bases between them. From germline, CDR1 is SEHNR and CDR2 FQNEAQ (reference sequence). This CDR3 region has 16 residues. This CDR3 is CASSLHFRGSNSPLHF. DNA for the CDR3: TGTGCCAGCAGCTTACATTTCAGGGGTTCCAATTCACCCCTCCACTTT.

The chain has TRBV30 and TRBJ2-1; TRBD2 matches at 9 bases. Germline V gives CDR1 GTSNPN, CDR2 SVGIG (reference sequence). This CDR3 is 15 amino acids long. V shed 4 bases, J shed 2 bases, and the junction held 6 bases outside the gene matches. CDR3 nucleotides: TGTGCCTGGATGGGACTAGCAGCTACCTACAATGAGCAGTTCTTC. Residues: CAWMGLAATYNEQFF.

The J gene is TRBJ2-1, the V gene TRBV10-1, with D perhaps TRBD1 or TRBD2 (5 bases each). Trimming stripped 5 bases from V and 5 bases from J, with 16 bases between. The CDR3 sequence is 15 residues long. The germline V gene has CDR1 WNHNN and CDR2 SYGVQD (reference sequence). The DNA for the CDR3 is TGCGCCAGCAGTAGCGCACGGGACGGAAACAATGAGCAGTTCTTC. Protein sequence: CASSSARDGNNEQFF.

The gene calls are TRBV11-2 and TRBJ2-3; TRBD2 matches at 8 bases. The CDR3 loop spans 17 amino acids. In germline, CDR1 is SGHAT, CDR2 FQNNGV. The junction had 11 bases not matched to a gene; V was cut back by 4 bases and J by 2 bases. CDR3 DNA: TGTGCCAGCAGCTCCCCCGGGGGGCGGGGGGACACAGATACGCAGTATTTT. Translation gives CASSSPGGRGDTDTQYF. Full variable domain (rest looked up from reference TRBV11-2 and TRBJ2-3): EAGVAQSPRYKIIEKRQSVAFWCNPISGHATLYWYQQILGQGPKLLIQFQNNGVVDDSQLPKDRFSAERLKGVDSTLKIQPAKLEDSAVYLCASSSPGGRGDTDTQYFGPGTRLTVL.

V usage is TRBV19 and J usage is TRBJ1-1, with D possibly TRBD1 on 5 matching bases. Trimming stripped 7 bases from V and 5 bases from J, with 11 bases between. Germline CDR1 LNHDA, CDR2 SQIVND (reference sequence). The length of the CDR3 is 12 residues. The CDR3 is CASKPGGTEAFF. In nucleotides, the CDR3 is TGTGCCAGTAAACCGGGGGGGACTGAAGCTTTCTTT. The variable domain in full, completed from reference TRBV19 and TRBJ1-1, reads DGGITQSPKYLFRKEGQNVTLSCEQNLNHDAMYWYRQDPGQGLRLIYYSQIVNDFQKGDIAEGYSVSREKKESFPLTVTSAQKNPTAFYLCASKPGGTEAFFGQGTRLTVV.

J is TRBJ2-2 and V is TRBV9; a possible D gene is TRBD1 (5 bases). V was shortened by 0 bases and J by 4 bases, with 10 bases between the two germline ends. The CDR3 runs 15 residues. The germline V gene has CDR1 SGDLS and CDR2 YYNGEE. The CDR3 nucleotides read TGTGCCAGCAGCGTAGTGGGGCAGAGCACCGGGGAGCTGTTTTTT. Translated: CASSVVGQSTGELFF.

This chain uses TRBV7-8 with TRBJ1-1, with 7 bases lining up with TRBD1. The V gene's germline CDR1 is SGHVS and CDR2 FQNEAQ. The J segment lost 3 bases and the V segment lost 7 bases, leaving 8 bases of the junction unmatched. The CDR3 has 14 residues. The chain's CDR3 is CASTKQGQDTEAFF. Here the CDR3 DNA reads TGTGCCAGCACCAAACAGGGGCAGGACACTGAAGCTTTCTTT.

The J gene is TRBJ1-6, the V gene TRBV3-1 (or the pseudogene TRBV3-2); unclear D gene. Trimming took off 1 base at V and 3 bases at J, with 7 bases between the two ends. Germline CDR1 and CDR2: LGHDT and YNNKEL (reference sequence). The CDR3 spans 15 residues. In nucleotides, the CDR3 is TGTGCCAGCAGCCAAGTAGAGAGCTATAATTCACCCCTCCACTTT. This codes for CASSQVESYNSPLHF.

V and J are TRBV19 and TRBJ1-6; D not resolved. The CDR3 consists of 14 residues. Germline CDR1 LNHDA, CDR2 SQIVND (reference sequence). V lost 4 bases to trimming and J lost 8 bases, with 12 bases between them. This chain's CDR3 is CASSTPRLDSPLHF. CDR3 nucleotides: TGTGCCAGTAGTACCCCCCGCCTCGATTCACCCCTCCACTTT.

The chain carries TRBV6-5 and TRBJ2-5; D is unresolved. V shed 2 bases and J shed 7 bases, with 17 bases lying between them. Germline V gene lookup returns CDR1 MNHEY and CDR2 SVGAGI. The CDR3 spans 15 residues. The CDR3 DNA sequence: TGTGCCAGCAGTTACGGCAGTGAGTCTCATAGGACCCAGTACTTC. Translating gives CASSYGSESHRTQYF.

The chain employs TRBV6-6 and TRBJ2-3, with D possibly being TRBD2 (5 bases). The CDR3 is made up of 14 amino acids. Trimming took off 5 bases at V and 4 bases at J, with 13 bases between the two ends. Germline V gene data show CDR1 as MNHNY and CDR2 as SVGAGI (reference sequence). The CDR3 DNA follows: TGTGCCAGCAGTGCCCGGAGCGGCGCAGATACGCAGTATTTT. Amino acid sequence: CASSARSGADTQYF.

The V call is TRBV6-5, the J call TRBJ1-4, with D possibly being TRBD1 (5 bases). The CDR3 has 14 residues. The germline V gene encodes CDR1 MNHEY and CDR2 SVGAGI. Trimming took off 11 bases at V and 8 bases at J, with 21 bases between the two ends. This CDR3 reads CAAAYGGVWEKLFF. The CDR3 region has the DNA TGTGCCGCCGCCTACGGGGGGGTGTGGGAAAAACTGTTTTTT.

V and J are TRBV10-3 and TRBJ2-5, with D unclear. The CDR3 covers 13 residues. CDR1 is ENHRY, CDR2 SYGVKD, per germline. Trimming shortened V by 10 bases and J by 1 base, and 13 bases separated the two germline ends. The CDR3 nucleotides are TGTGCCACCGCAGGAGACACCCAAGAGACCCAGTACTTC. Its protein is CATAGDTQETQYF.

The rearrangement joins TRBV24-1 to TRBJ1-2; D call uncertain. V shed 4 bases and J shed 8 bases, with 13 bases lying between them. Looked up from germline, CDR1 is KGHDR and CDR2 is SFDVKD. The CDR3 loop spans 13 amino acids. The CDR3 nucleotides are TGTGCCACCAGTGAGGGAACCAATTGGGGCTACACCTTC. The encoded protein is CATSEGTNWGYTF.